This TCR beta chain was sequenced in a study of Graves' ophthalmopathy and Graves' hyperthyroidism. The CDR3 has 12 amino acids. Germline CDR1 reads SNHLY; CDR2 reads FYNNEI. Researchers took RNA transcripts and amplified TCR beta CDR3 regions from them. HTBI-primed first-round RT-PCR preceded second-round multiplex PCR. Each CDR3 protein gets one entry after TCRdb re-called the multiplex PCR reads with MiXCR. Of hundreds of thousands of distinct CDR3 sequences in the sample, roughly 14% were seen once. Each donor who had ophthalmopathy showed moderate-to-severe activity, a CAS of ≥3, a NOSPECS of ≥4, and a duration under 3 months.

Sequencing was carried out using blood. The clonotype comes from a woman younger than 45 with Graves' ophthalmopathy. The V call is TRBV2, the J call TRBJ2-7, with 7 bases fitting TRBD2. The CDR3 reads CGLAKRAYEQYF. CDR3 nucleotides: TGTGGACTAGCCAAGAGGGCCTACGAGCAGTACTTC.